This T cell receptor (beta chain) was sequenced for a study of T cells after yellow fever vaccination. This clonotype has only a few counts. TCRdb recomputed calls from the 5' RACE reads with MiXCR, one row per CDR3 protein. This table has just under 600,000 distinct CDR3 sequences, about 13% appearing once. This TCR was sampled from a man aged 30 to 45 who received the YFV17D yellow fever vaccine. The material sequenced was PBMCs, taken on the day of the yellow fever booster vaccination.

Here the CDR3 reads CAISATAGNTDTQYF. The CDR3 nucleotides read TGTGCCATCAGCGCCACAGCGGGAAACACAGATACGCAGTATTTT. The V call is TRBV10-3, the J call TRBJ2-3, with TRBD2 identical over 7 bases. Trimming at V came to 6 bases and at J to 2 bases, leaving 8 bases not matched to a gene. CDR1 ENHRY and CDR2 SYGVKD come from the germline V gene. The CDR3 runs 15 residues.